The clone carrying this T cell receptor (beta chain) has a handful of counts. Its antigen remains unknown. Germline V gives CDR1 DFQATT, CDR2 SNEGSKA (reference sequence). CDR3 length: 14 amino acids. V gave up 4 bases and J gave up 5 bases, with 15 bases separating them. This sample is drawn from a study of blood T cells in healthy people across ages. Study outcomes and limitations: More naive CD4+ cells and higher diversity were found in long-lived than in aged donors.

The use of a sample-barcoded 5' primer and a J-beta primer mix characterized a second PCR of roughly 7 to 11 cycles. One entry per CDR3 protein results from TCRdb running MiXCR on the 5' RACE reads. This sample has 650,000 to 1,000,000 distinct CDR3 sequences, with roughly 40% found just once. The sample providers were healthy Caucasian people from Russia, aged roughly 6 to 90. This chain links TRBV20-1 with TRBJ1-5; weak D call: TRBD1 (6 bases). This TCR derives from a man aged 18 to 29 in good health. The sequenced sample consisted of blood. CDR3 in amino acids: CSATPTGKHQPQHF. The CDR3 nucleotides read TGCAGTGCTACTCCGACAGGAAAGCATCAGCCCCAGCATTTT.